The present entry profiles one T cell receptor beta chain with its context. This record belongs to a study of OX40 agonist ivuxolimab in advanced cancers. TCRdb's copy holds only in-frame clones and misses some; the assay was immunoSEQ multiplex PCR. The sample includes some 73,000 clones, over 80% of them seen just once. The starting material was CD4+ or CD8+ T cells sorted from blood, obtained in a trial of the OX40 agonist ivuxolimab. The sequence was obtained from an adult with an advanced solid tumor such as melanoma, head and neck, liver or kidney cancer.

CDR3 sequence (DNA): TGTGCCAGCAGCTCCCTTTCGATGAACACTGAAGCTTTCTTT. Amino acids: CASSSLSMNTEAFF. The V call is TRBV7-9, the J call TRBJ1-1; D gene unclear. This CDR3 spans 14 amino acids. Between the trimmed V and J ends, which lost 4 bases and 0 bases, there was a span of 9 bases. From germline, CDR1 is SEHNR and CDR2 FQNEAQ (reference sequence). The whole variable domain, remainder taken from reference TRBV7-9 and TRBJ1-1, is DTGVSQNPRHKITKRGQNVTFRCDPISEHNRLYWYRQTLGQGPEFLTYFQNEAQLEKSRLLSDRFSAERPKGSFSTLEIQRTEQGDSAMYLCASSSLSMNTEAFFGQGTRLTVV.